The clone carrying this TCR beta chain showed up just a few times. Its antigen is unknown. Data came from immunoSEQ multiplex PCR; TCRdb stores just in-frame clones and leaves some out. The sample records about 38,000 clones, approximately 80% being singletons. These data are taken from a study of a mutant IDH1 vaccine in newly diagnosed glioma. Study background: In weeks 1, 3, 5, 7, 11, 15, 19 and 23, patients were vaccinated. First vaccine doses came 4-6 weeks after radiotherapy alone, or with temozolomide cycles. Sex distribution of treated patients was around 62% male and approximately 38% female; mean age was about 40 years.

V lost 2 bases to trimming and J lost 1 base, with 11 bases between them. Per the germline V gene, CDR1 is SGHTA and CDR2 is FQGNSA. The CDR3 is 15 amino acids. As for time point: week 5, during vaccination. Vaccination comprised doses that each held 300 ug of mutant IDH1 20-mer peptide, plus topical imiquimod. Whole-study findings and limits: Under 95% of patients showed vaccine-induced immune responses across multiple MHC alleles.

The chain recombines TRBV7-2 with TRBJ1-1; D not resolved. The sequence was obtained from a man aged 40-50 years with glioma. This specimen consisted of PBMCs, obtained from a glioma patient whose treatment included an IDH1 peptide vaccine. The CDR3 reads CASSLFPSKNTEAFF. In DNA, the CDR3 is TGTGCCAGCAGCTTATTCCCTTCGAAGAACACTGAAGCTTTCTTT.